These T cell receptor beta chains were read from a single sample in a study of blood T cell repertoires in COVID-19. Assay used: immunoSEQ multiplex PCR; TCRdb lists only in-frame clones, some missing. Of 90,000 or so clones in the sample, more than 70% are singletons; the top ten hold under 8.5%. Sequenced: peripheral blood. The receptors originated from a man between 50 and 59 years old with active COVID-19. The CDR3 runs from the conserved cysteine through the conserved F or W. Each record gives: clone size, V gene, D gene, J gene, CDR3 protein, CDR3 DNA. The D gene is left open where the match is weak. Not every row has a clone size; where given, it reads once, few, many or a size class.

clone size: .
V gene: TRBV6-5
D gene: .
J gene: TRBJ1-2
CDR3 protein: CASYVDPSRTDVHF
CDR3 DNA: TGTGCCAGCTATGTAGATCCATCCCGGACAGACGTCCACTTC

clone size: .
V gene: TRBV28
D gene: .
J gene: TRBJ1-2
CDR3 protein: CASSRRSGRHNYGYTF
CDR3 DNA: TGTGCCAGCAGTCGCCGCTCCGGGAGGCATAACTATGGCTACACCTTC

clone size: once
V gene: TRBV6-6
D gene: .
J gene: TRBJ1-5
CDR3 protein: CASSYEGASGQPQHF
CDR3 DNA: TGTGCCAGCAGTTACGAGGGTGCATCGGGTCAGCCCCAGCATTTT

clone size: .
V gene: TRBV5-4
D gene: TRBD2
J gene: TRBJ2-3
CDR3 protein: CASSLGVAGGPADTQYF
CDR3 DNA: TGTGCCAGCAGCTTGGGTGTAGCGGGAGGGCCGGCAGATACGCAGTATTTT

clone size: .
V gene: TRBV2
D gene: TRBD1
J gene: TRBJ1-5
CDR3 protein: CASSLRGEKYSNQPQHF
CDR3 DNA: TGTGCCAGCAGCCTCAGGGGGGAAAAATATAGCAATCAGCCCCAGCATTTT

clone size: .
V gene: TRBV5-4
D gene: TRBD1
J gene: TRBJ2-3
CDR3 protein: CASSPTTGTVRDTQYF
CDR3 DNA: TGTGCCAGCAGCCCCACCACCGGGACAGTGCGAGATACGCAGTATTTT

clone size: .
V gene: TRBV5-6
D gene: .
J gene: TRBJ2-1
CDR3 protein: CASSAGKRVHSYNEQFF
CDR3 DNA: TGTGCCAGCAGTGCCGGTAAGAGGGTCCACTCCTACAATGAGCAGTTCTTC

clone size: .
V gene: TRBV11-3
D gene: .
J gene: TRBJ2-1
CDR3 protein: CASSLDPSGPSIF
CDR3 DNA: TGTGCCAGCAGCTTAGATCCTTCCGGTCCCTCGATCTTC

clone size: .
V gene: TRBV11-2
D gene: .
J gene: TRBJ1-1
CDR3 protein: CASIIRGVGAEAFF
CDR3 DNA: TGTGCCAGCATCATTCGCGGGGTCGGAGCTGAAGCTTTCTTT

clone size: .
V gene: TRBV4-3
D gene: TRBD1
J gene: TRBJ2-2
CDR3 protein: CASSQPGQGEGAGELFF
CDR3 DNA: TGCGCCAGCAGCCAGCCCGGACAGGGGGAAGGCGCCGGGGAGCTGTTTTTT

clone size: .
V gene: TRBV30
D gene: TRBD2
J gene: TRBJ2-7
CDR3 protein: CAWTAGTSGMGLPYEQYF
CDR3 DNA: TGTGCCTGGACCGCCGGGACTAGCGGGATGGGGCTCCCCTACGAGCAGTACTTC

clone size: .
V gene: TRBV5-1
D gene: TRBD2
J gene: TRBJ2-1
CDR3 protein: CASSPQTGLAGTEQFF
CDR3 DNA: TGCGCCAGCAGCCCCCAGACGGGACTAGCGGGGACTGAGCAGTTCTTC

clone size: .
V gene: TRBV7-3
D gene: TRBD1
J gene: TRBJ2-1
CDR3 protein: CASSTWDRGLVDEQFF
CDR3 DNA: TGTGCCAGCAGCACATGGGACAGGGGGCTAGTCGATGAGCAGTTCTTC

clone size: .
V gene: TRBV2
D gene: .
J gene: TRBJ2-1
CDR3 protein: CASTEQPLPHNEQFF
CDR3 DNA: TGTGCCAGCACCGAACAGCCTCTGCCACACAATGAGCAGTTCTTC

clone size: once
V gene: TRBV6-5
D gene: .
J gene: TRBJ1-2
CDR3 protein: CASHDRTYGYTF
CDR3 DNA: TGTGCCAGCCATGACAGGACCTATGGCTACACCTTC

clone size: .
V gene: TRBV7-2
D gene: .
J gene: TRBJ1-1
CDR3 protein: CASSLQSNTEAFF
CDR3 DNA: TGTGCCAGCAGCTTACAGTCGAACACTGAAGCTTTCTTT

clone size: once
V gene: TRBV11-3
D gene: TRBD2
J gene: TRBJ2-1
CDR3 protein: CASSSGTSGSDEQFF
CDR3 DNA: TGTGCCAGCAGCTCCGGGACTAGCGGGTCGGATGAGCAGTTCTTC

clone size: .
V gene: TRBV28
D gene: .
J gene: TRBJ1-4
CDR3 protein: CASRGVGSSNEKLFF
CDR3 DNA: TGTGCCAGCAGAGGAGTAGGGAGTTCGAATGAAAAACTGTTTTTT

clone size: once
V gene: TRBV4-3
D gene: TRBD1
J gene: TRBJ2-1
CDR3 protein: CASSQEGTGQGLDEQFF
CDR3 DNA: TGCGCCAGCAGCCAAGAGGGTACGGGACAGGGTCTTGATGAGCAGTTCTTC

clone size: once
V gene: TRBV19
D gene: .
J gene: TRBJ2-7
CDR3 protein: CASSIGAVYSYEQYF
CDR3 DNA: TGTGCCAGTAGTATTGGTGCGGTATACTCCTACGAGCAGTACTTC

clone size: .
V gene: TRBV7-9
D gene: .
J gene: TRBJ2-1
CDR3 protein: CASSSPAARLNEQFF
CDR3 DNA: TGTGCCAGCAGCTCCCCGGCGGCTAGACTTAATGAGCAGTTCTTC

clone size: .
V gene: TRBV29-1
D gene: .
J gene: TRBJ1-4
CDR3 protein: CSKTATNEKLFF
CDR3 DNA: TGCAGCAAGACAGCAACTAATGAAAAACTGTTTTTT

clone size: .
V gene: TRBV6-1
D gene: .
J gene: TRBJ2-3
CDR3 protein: CASSEISGSASTDTQYF
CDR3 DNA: TGTGCCAGCAGTGAAATTTCTGGCAGCGCTAGCACAGATACGCAGTATTTT

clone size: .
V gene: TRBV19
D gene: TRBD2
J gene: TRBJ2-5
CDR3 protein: CASSPGLAGGPETQYF
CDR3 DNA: TGTGCCAGTAGTCCGGGACTAGCGGGAGGGCCGGAGACCCAGTACTTC

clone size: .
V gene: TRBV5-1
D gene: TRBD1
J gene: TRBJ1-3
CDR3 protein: CASSFQTGAGNTIYF
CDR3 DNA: TGCGCCAGCAGCTTCCAGACAGGGGCTGGAAACACCATATATTTT

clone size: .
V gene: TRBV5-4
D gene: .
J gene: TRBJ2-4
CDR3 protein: CASSPDTIAKNIQYF
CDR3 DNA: TGTGCCAGCAGCCCCGATACTATAGCCAAAAACATTCAGTACTTC

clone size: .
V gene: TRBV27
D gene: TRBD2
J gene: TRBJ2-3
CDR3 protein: CASSTGTSGATDTQYF
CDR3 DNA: TGTGCCAGCAGTACCGGGACTAGCGGGGCCACAGATACGCAGTATTTT

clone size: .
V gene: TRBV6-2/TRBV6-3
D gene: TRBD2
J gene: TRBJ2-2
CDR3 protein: CASSLPPGLAGAGELFF
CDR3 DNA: TGTGCCAGCAGTTTACCGCCGGGACTAGCGGGAGCCGGGGAGCTGTTTTTT

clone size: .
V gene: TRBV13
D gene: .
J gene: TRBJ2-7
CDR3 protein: CASMPFGGPWQYF
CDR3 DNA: TGTGCCAGCATGCCGTTTGGGGGCCCCTGGCAGTACTTC

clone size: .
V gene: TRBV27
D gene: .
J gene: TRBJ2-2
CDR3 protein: CASREWTANTGELFF
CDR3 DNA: TGTGCCAGCAGGGAATGGACTGCTAACACCGGGGAGCTGTTTTTT

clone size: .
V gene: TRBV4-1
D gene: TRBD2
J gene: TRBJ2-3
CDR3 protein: CASSQGTSGRRTDTQYF
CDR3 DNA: TGCGCCAGCAGCCAAGGAACTAGCGGGAGACGCACAGATACGCAGTATTTT

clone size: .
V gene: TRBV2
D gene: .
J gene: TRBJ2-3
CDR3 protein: CASWTGNTDTQYF
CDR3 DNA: TGTGCCAGCTGGACTGGGAACACAGATACGCAGTATTTT

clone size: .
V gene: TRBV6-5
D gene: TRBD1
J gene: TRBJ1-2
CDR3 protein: CASSYVGQGYGYTF
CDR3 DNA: TGTGCCAGCAGTTACGTGGGACAGGGTTATGGCTACACCTTC

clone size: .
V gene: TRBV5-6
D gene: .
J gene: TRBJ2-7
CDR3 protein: CASSGGRPQPYEQYF
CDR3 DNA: TGTGCCAGCAGCGGCGGGCGGCCGCAGCCCTACGAGCAGTACTTC

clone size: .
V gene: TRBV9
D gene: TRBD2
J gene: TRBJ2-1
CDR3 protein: CASSVTSGTYNEQFF
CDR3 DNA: TGTGCCAGCAGCGTAACTAGCGGTACCTACAATGAGCAGTTCTTC

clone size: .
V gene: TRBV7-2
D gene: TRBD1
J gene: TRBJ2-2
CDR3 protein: CASSLQGASNTGELFF
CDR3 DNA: TGTGCCAGCAGTTTACAGGGGGCCTCGAACACCGGGGAGCTGTTTTTT

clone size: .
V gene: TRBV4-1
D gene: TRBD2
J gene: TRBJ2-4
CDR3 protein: CASSQDGRTSGALAKNIQYF
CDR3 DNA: TGCGCCAGCAGCCAAGACGGCAGGACTAGCGGCGCTTTAGCCAAAAACATTCAGTACTTC

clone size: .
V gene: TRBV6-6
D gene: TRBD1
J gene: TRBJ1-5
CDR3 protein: CASSPTGRQPQHF
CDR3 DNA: TGTGCCAGCAGTCCGACAGGGCGACAGCCCCAGCATTTT

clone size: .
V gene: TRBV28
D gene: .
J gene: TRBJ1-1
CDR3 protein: CASNSGGEAFF
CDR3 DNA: TGTGCCAGCAATTCGGGGGGAGAAGCTTTCTTT

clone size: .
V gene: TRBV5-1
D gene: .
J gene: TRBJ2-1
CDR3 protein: CASTPVRLDNEQFF
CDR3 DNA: TGCGCCAGCACCCCTGTCCGACTAGACAATGAGCAGTTCTTC

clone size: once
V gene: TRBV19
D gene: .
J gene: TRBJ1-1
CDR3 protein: CASSIEGNTEAFF
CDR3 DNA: TGTGCCAGTAGTATCGAGGGGAACACTGAAGCTTTCTTT

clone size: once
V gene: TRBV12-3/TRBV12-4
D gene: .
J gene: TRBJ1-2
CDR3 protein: CASSLESGAGYTF
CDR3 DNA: TGTGCCAGCAGTTTAGAGTCAGGGGCGGGCTACACCTTC

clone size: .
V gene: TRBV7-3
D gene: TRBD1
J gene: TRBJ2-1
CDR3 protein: CASSSPGTGVNNEQFF
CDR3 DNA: TGTGCCAGCAGCTCTCCCGGGACAGGGGTCAACAATGAGCAGTTCTTC

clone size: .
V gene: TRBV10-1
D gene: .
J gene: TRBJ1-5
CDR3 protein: CASRTEGNQPQHF
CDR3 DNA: TGCGCCAGCCGGACGGAGGGCAATCAGCCCCAGCATTTT

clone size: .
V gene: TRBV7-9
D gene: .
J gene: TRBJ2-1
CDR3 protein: CASSPQASSYNEQFF
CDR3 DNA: TGTGCCAGCAGCCCTCAGGCGAGCTCCTACAATGAGCAGTTCTTC

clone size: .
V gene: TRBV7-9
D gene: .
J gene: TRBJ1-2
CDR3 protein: CASSDARTDYGYTF
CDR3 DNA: TGTGCCAGCAGCGATGCCCGGACAGACTATGGCTACACCTTC

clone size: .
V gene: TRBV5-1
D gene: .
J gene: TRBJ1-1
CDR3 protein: CASSLAGRELWDTEAFF
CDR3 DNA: TGCGCCAGCAGCTTGGCCGGGAGGGAGTTGTGGGACACTGAAGCTTTCTTT

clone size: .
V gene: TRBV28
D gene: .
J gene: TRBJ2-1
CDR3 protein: CASSLPAGINHREQFF
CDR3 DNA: TGTGCCAGCAGTTTGCCGGCCGGGATCAATCATAGGGAGCAGTTCTTC